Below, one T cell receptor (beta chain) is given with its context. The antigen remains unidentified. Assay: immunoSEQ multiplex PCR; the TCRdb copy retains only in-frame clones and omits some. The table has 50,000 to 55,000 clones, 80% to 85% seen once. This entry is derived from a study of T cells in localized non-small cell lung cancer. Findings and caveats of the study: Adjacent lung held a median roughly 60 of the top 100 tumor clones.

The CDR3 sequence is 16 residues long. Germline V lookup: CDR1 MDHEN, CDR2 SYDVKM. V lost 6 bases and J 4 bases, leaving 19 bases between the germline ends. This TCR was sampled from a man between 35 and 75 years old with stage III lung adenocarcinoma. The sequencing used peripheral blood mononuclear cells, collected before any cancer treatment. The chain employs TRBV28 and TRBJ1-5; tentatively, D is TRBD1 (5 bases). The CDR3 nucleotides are TGTGCCAGCAGCTTACCTGGGGACTCAGGGAATCAGCCCCAGCATTTT. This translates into CASSLPGDSGNQPQHF.